This T cell receptor (beta chain) was obtained from a study of shared clonotypes between healthy human individuals. Findings of the study overall: Estimated clonotype richness was generally higher in naive than memory subsets.

Naive CD8 populations comprised CD45RO-negative cells positively selected for CCR7, excluding terminally differentiated effector memory CD45RA+ cells. A note on this clone: Its antigen is not known.

CDR3 size: 18 residues. The germline V gene encodes CDR1 MGHRA and CDR2 YSYEKL. The V segment lost 1 base and the J segment 4 bases; nucleotides outside the gene matches: 13. Assay used: immunoSEQ multiplex PCR; TCRdb lists only in-frame clones, some missing. Of a few hundred thousand clones detected, nearly 97% appear once; the ten largest clones hold over 0.09%. The J gene is TRBJ2-7, the V gene TRBV4-1, with TRBD2 identical over 10 bases. Input material: naive CD8+ T cells sorted from blood. The sequence was collected from a woman aged 25 to 39 in good health. CDR3 amino acids: CASSQVTASGRVRYEQYF. The CDR3 DNA is TGCGCCAGCAGCCAAGTTACAGCTAGCGGGAGAGTTAGATACGAGCAGTACTTC.